Below are 10 T cell receptor beta chains sequenced from a single sample in a study of control samples from healthy donors and cancer patients. Measured with immunoSEQ multiplex PCR; TCRdb has only the in-frame clones, and not every one. Here the sample spans 90,000 to 110,000 clones, about four fifths being singletons. Sequences were obtained from blood. These receptors were collected from a woman aged 45 to 65 in good health.

The chain carries TRBV11-3 and TRBJ1-1; D call uncertain. The CDR3 extends over 13 amino acids. Germline loops: CDR1 SGHNT, CDR2 YENEEA. V was shortened by 1 base and J by 0 bases, with 3 bases between the two germline ends. The CDR3 is CASSLGLNTEAFF. The CDR3 bases are TGTGCCAGCAGCTTAGGTTTGAACACTGAAGCTTTCTTT. The variable domain in full, with the rest retrieved from reference TRBV11-3 and TRBJ1-1, is EAGVVQSPRYKIIEKKQPVAFWCNPISGHNTLYWYLQNLGQGPELLIRYENEEAVDDSQLPKDRFSAERLKGVDSTLKIQPAELGDSAVYLCASSLGLNTEAFFGQGTRLTVV.

J is TRBJ1-2 and V is TRBV20-1; 9 bases map to TRBD1. The germline V gene encodes CDR1 DFQATT and CDR2 SNEGSKA (reference sequence). V dropped 3 bases and J dropped 5; count of bases not matched to a gene: 10. This CDR3 has 15 amino acids. The CDR3 sequence is CSASARTGENYGYTF. DNA of the CDR3: TGCAGTGCTAGTGCCCGGACAGGGGAGAATTATGGCTACACCTTC.

The chain uses TRBV5-1 and TRBJ2-3; D gene uncertain. The ends were cut back, 4 bases at V and 2 bases at J, with 8 bases in the middle. Per the germline V gene, CDR1 is SGHRS and CDR2 is YFSETQ. The CDR3 length is 13 residues. For the CDR3, the DNA is TGCGCCAGCAGCAGGATTCTCACAGATACGCAGTATTTT. It encodes CASSRILTDTQYF.

V and J are TRBV15 and TRBJ2-2, with 7 bases fitting TRBD1. In germline, CDR1 is LNHNV, CDR2 YYDKDF (reference sequence). The CDR3 length is 15 residues. V gave up 4 bases and J gave up 7 bases; unmatched junction bases: 9. The CDR3 region is CATSMKGARYGELFF. The CDR3 DNA is TGTGCCACCAGCATGAAGGGGGCCAGGTACGGGGAGCTGTTTTTT. Based on the CDR3 plus reference TRBV15 and TRBJ2-2, the full variable domain is DAMVIQNPRYQVTQFGKPVTLSCSQTLNHNVMYWYQQKSSQAPKLLFHYYDKDFNNEADTPDNFQSRRPNTSFCFLDIRSPGLGDTAMYLCATSMKGARYGELFFGEGSRLTVL.

This clone was observed a single time. CDR3 amino acids: CASSHAGFAEQYF. CDR3 in DNA: TGTGCCAGCAGCCACGCAGGGTTTGCCGAGCAGTACTTC. The chain couples TRBV3-1 (or the pseudogene TRBV3-2) to TRBJ2-7; a weak D match, TRBD1 (5 bases). Between the trimmed V and J ends, which lost 3 bases and 6 bases, there was a span of 12 bases. Germline lookup yields CDR1 LGHDT and CDR2 YNNKEL (reference sequence). The CDR3 runs to 13 residues.

The gene calls are TRBV5-1 and TRBJ2-1; tentative D call: TRBD2 (6 bases). V dropped 5 bases and J dropped 0 bases, with 12 bases sitting between them. The CDR3 totals 15 residues. CDR1 and CDR2 from the germline V gene are SGHRS and YFSETQ. CDR3 bases: TGCGCCAGCAGTTTCCCTAGCGACTCCTACAATGAGCAGTTCTTC. It translates to CASSFPSDSYNEQFF.

Points on this clone: Different DNA sequences within this sample yield the same CDR3. This sequence joins TRBV2 and TRBJ1-2, with a tentative D call TRBD1 (5 bases). V was pared by 1 base and J by 1 base, with 16 bases between. Germline CDR1 is SNHLY and CDR2 is FYNNEI. The CDR3 is made up of 17 amino acids. The CDR3: CASSEGQRGTLNYGYTF. As DNA, the CDR3 is TGTGCCAGCAGTGAAGGCCAGAGAGGGACCCTTAACTATGGCTACACCTTC. Full variable domain (outside the CDR3, taken from reference TRBV2 and TRBJ1-2): EPEVTQTPSHQVTQMGQEVILRCVPISNHLYFYWYRQILGQKVEFLVSFYNNEISEKSEIFDDQFSVERPDGSNFTLKIRSTKLEDSAMYFCASSEGQRGTLNYGYTFGSGTRLTVV.

In this sample, this clone turned up a few times. The genes are TRBV2 and TRBJ1-6, with 8 bases lining up with TRBD1. The CDR3 is 15 amino acids. The V segment lost 5 bases and the J segment 6 bases; nucleotides outside the gene matches: 6. Germline lookup yields CDR1 SNHLY and CDR2 FYNNEI. The CDR3 DNA is TGTGCCAGCAGTCCGAGACAGGGGAGTAATTCACCCCTCCACTTT. It specifies CASSPRQGSNSPLHF.

The chain couples TRBV27 to TRBJ1-1, with D perhaps matching TRBD1 (6 bases). Germline assignment: CDR1 MNHEY and CDR2 SMNVEV (reference sequence). Trimming shortened V by 0 bases and J by 1 base, and 18 bases separated the two germline ends. This CDR3 contains 18 residues. The CDR3 nucleotides are TGTGCCAGCAGTTTATCAGGGGTGGGGGCGGGTTGGAACACTGAAGCTTTCTTT. Translating gives CASSLSGVGAGWNTEAFF.

The chain couples TRBV5-4 to TRBJ2-1; tentatively, D is TRBD2 (6 bases). The CDR3 consists of 13 residues. Trimming stripped 7 bases from V and 9 bases from J, with 17 bases between. Germline CDR1 and CDR2: SGHNT and YYREEE (reference sequence). CDR3: CASAITSSREQFF. CDR3 coding DNA: TGTGCCAGCGCTATAACTAGCTCGCGTGAGCAGTTCTTC.